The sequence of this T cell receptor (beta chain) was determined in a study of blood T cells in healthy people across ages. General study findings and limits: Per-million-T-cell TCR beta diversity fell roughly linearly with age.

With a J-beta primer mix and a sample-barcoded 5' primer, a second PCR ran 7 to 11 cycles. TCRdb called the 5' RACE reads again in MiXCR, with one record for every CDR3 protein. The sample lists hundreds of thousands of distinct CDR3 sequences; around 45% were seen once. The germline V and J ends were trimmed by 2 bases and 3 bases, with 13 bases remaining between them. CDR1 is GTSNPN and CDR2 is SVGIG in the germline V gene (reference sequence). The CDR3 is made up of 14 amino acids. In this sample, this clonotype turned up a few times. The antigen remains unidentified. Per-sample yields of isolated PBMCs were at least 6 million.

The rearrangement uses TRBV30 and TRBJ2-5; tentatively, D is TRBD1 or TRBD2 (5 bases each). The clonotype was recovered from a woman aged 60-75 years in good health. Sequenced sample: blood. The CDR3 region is CAWSPGLGEETQYF. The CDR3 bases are TGTGCCTGGAGTCCAGGGTTGGGGGAAGAGACCCAGTACTTC.